This T cell receptor (beta chain) was retrieved from a study of blood T cell repertoires in COVID-19 (dated by TCRdb to 2020 to 2022). At the level of the whole study: Collaborator samples came from the United States, Italy and Spain and covered acute and convalescent phases of COVID-19. Nearly every sample came with metadata listing a de-identified subject ID, COVID-19 status, age in years and sex. The dataset comprised deeply sampled blood TCRbeta repertoires from subjects exposed to, actively infected with, or recovered from COVID-19. Where available, HLA class I and class II types were taken from metadata supplied by the sample provider and were not determined by assay-based typing. The material from the prospective study consisted of cDNA or gDNA derived from T cells, B-cell-depleted T cells, or PBMCs. A freely available public database, intended as a resource for researchers studying the immune response to SARS-CoV-2, is where the repertoires were released. The samples were drawn from two sources: the first 160 participants of the ongoing ImmuneRACE study, and 1,200 or so subjects contributed by 6 global collaborators.

Participants in the prospective study were enrolled through a virtual design, were aged about 18 to 90 years, and lived in 24 United States geographic areas. In the prospective study, participants were assigned to cohorts based on the clinical history participants reported in a screening survey and a study questionnaire. Exposed participants had been in contact, within 2 weeks of entering the study, with a person who had a PCR-confirmed or clinician-diagnosed case of COVID-19. Mobile phlebotomists in the prospective study collected whole blood, serum and a nasopharyngeal or oropharyngeal swab from every participant. Prospective study participants could optionally give additional blood draws and questionnaires over a roughly 2-month period. Before DNA extraction, blood samples from the prospective study were shipped at room temperature or frozen. The immunoSEQ Assay, a bias-controlled multiplex PCR, was used to amplify TCRbeta CDR3 regions from genomic DNA. As for how the authors treated the data: The number of nucleated cells in each sample was estimated from the amplification of reference gene primers within the assay. Sequence reads were collapsed and filtered to measure the absolute abundance of every unique TCRbeta CDR3 rearrangement. Productive Simpson clonality was computed per sample as the square root of Simpson's diversity index over productive rearrangements. TCRdb holds this immuneACCESS table with in-frame rearrangements only. Some clones are missing; in checked studies, unresolved V genes explain under half, and the rest has no known cause. D and trimming were read from the DNA, whereas the V and J calls and clone size are those reported in that table. For this sample there are around 130,000 clones; approximately 84% appear just once. The ten largest clonotypes hold 1.6% of the sample.

The CDR3, cysteine through phenylalanine, is 15 amino acids long. Only CDR3 DNA is held: 45 bases, read in frame from base 1. Ends trimmed: V by 5 bases, J by 4 bases; bases unmatched to a gene: 9. CDR1 and CDR2 are read off the germline V gene as MNHEY and SVGEGT. The paper's findings and limits, for the study overall: Clinical and demographic metadata were provided uncurated, with the amount varying by source and participant.

This clone was counted between two and nine times. Its antigen is not yet known. No qualities accompany the bases; no much larger clone lies one base away. The sequence was collected from a woman younger than 30 who had been exposed to COVID-19. The rearranged segments are TRBV6-2 or TRBV6-3 and TRBJ2-3; the central 7 bases match TRBD2. The sample comprised PBMCs or T cells enriched from blood (not recorded which). CDR3 protein: CASSDPGGVSDTQYF. The DNA sequence reads TGTGCCAGCAGTGATCCGGGGGGAGTCTCAGATACGCAGTATTTT.